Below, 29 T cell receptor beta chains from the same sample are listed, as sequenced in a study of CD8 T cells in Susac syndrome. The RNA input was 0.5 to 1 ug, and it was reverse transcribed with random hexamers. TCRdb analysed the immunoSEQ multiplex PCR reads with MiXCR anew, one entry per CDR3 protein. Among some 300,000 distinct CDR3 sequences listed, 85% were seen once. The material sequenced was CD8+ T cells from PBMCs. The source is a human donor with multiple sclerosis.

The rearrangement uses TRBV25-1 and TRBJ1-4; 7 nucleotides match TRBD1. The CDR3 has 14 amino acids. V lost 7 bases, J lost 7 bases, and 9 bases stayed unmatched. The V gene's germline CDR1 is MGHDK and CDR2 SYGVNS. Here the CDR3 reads CASIGTALSEKLFF. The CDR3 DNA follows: TGTGCCAGCATCGGGACAGCCCTCTCTGAAAAACTGTTTTTT.

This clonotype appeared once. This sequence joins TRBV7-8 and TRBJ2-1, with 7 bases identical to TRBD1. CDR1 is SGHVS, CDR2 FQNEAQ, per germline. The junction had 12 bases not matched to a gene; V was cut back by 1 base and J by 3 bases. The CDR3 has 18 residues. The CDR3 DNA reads TGTGCCAGCAGCTTAGTGCGGGCCTGGGACAGAGACTACAATGAGCAGTTCTTC. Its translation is CASSLVRAWDRDYNEQFF.

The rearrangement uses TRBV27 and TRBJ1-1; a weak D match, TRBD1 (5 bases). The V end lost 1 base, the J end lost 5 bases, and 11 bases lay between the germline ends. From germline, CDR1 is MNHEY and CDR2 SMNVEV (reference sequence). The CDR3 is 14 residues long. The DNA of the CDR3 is TGTGCCAGCAGTTTATTGGGGGGGGGAACTGAAGCTTTCTTT. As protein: CASSLLGGGTEAFF.

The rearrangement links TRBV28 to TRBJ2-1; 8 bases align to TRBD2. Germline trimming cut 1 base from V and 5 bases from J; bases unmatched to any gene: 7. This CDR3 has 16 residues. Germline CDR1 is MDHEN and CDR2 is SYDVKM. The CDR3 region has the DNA TGTGCCAGCAGTTTATTCTGGCGGGAGGTGAACAATGAGCAGTTCTTC. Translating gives CASSLFWREVNNEQFF.

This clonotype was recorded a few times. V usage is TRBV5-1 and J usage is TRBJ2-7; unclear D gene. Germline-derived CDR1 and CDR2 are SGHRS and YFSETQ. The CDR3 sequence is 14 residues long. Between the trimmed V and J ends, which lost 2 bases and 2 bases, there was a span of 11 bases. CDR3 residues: CASSFSQSTYEQYF. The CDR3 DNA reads TGCGCCAGCAGCTTCAGTCAGTCCACCTACGAGCAGTACTTC.

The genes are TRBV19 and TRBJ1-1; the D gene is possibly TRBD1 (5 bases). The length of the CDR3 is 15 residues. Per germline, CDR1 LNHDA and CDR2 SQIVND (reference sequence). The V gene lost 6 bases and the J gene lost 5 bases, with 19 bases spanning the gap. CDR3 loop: CASRPKLTGGTEAFF. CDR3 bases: TGTGCCAGTAGACCTAAACTAACCGGGGGTACTGAAGCTTTCTTT. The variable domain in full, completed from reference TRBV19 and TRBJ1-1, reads DGGITQSPKYLFRKEGQNVTLSCEQNLNHDAMYWYRQDPGQGLRLIYYSQIVNDFQKGDIAEGYSVSREKKESFPLTVTSAQKNPTAFYLCASRPKLTGGTEAFFGQGTRLTVV.

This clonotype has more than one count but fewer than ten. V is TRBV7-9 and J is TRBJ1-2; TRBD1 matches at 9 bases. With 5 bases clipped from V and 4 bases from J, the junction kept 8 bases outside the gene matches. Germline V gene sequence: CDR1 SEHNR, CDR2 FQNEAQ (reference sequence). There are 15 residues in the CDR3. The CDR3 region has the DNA TGTGCCAGCAGCCCCCCGGGACAGGGTTTCTATGGCTACACCTTC. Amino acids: CASSPPGQGFYGYTF.

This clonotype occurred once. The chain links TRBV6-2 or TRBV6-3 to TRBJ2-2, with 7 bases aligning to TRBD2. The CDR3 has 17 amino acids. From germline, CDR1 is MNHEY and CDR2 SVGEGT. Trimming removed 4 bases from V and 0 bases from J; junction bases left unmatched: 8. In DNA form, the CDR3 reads TGTGCCAGCAGTTTCTCTAGCGGAGCTACGAACACCGGGGAGCTGTTTTTT. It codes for CASSFSSGATNTGELFF.

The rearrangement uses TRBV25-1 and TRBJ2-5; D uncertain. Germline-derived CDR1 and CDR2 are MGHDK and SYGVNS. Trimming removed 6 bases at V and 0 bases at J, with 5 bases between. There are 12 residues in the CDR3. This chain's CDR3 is CASRTDQETQYF. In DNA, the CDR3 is TGTGCCAGCAGGACGGACCAAGAGACCCAGTACTTC.

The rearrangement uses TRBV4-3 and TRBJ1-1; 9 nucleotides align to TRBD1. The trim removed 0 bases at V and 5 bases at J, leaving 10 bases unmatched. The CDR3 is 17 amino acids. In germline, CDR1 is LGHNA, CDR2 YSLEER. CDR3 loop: CASSQEPHRGQGTEAFF. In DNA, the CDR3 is TGCGCCAGCAGCCAAGAACCACACAGGGGGCAGGGAACTGAAGCTTTCTTT.

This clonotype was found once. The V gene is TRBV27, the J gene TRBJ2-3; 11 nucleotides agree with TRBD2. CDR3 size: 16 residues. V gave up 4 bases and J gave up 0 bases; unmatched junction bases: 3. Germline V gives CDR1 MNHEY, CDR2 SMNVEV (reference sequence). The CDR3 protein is CASSWGLAASTDTQYF. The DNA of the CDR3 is TGTGCCAGCAGTTGGGGACTAGCGGCTAGCACAGATACGCAGTATTTT.

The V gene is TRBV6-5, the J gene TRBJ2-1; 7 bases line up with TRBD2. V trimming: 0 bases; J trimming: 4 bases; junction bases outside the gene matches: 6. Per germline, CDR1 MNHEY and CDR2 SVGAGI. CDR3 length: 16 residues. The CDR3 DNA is TGTGCCAGCAGTTACTCGAAAGCGGGACCTTACAATGAGCAGTTCTTC. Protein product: CASSYSKAGPYNEQFF.

The CDR3 is CASRLSSGRGGEQFF. In nucleotides, the CDR3 is TGTGCCAGCAGACTCTCTAGCGGGAGGGGAGGTGAGCAGTTCTTC. The chain carries TRBV27 and TRBJ2-1, with 12 bases that match TRBD2. V was clipped by 6 bases and J by 9 bases; unmatched bases: 9. The CDR3 is 15 amino acids. CDR1 and CDR2 (germline): MNHEY, SMNVEV (reference sequence).

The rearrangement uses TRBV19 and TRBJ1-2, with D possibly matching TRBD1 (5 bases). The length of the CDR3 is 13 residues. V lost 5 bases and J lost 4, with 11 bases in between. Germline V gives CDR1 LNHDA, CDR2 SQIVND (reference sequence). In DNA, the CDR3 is TGTGCCAGTAGTGTGGGACCGAGCTATGGCTACACCTTC. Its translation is CASSVGPSYGYTF.

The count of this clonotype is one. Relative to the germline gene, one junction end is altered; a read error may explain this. CDR3 loop: CSAPRPPRNERYF. The CDR3 DNA sequence: TGCAGTGCTCCCCGACCCCCTAGGAACGAGCGGTACTTC. The V and J genes are TRBV20-1 and TRBJ2-7; no clear D gene. The CDR3 extends over 13 amino acids. CDR1 and CDR2 from the germline V gene are DFQATT and SNEGSKA (reference sequence).

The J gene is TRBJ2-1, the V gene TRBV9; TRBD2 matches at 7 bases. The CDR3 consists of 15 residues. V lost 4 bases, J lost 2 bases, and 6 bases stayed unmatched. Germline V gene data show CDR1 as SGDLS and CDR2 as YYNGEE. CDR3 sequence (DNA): TGTGCCAGCAGCCCCCGACTAGCTACCTACAATGAGCAGTTCTTC. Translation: CASSPRLATYNEQFF.

CDR3 residues: CASSYGEASGNTIYF. Here the CDR3 DNA reads TGTGCCAGCAGTTACGGGGAGGCCTCTGGAAACACCATATATTTT. The chain uses TRBV6-5 and TRBJ1-3; no clear D. Germline V CDR1 and CDR2: MNHEY, SVGAGI. The ends were cut back, 2 bases at V and 0 bases at J, with 8 bases in the middle. The CDR3 runs 15 residues.

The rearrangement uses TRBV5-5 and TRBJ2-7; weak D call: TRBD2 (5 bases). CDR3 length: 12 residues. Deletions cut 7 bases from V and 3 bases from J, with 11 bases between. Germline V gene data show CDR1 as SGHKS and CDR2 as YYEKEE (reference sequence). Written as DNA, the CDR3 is TGTGCCAGCGCGGGCCCCGACTACGAGCAGTACTTC. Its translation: CASAGPDYEQYF.

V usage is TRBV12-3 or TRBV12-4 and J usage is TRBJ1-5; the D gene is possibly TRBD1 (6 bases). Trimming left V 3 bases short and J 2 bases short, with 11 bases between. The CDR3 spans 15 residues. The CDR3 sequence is CASSFSRGGNQPQHF. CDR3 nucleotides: TGTGCCAGCAGTTTCTCCAGGGGTGGCAATCAGCCCCAGCATTTT.

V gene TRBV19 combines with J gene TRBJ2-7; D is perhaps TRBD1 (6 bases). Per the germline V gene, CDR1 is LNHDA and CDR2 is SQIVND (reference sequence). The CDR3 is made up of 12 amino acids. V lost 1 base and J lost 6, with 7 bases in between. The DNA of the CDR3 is TGTGCCAGTAGTATAGCAGGGGCCGAGCAGTACTTC. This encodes CASSIAGAEQYF. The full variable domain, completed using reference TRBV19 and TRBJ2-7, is DGGITQSPKYLFRKEGQNVTLSCEQNLNHDAMYWYRQDPGQGLRLIYYSQIVNDFQKGDIAEGYSVSREKKESFPLTVTSAQKNPTAFYLCASSIAGAEQYFGPGTRLTVT.

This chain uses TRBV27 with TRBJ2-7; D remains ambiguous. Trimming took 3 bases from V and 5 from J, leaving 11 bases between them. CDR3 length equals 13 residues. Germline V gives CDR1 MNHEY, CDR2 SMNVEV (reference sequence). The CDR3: CASSLAGNHEQYF. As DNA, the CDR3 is TGTGCCAGCAGTTTGGCTGGGAACCACGAGCAGTACTTC.

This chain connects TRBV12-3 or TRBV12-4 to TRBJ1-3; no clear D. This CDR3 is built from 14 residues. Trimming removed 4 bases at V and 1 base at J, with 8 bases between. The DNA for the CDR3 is TGTGCCAGCAGTTCCAACTGGTCTGGAAACACCATATATTTT. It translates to CASSSNWSGNTIYF.

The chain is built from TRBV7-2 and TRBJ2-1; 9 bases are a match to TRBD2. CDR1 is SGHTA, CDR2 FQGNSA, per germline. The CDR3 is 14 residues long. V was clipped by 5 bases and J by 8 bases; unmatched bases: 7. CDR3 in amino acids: CASSPWTSVDEQFF. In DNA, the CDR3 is TGTGCCAGCAGCCCCTGGACTAGCGTCGATGAGCAGTTCTTC. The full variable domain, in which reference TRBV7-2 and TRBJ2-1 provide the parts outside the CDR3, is GAGVSQSPSNKVTEKGKDVELRCDPISGHTALYWYRQSLGQGLEFLIYFQGNSAPDKSGLPSDRFSAERTGGSVSTLTIQRTQQEDSAVYLCASSPWTSVDEQFFGPGTRLTVL.

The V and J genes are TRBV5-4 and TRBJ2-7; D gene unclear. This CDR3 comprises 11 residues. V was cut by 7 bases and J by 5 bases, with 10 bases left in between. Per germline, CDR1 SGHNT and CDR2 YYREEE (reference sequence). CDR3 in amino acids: CASGLFDEQYF. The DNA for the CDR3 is TGTGCCAGCGGATTATTCGACGAGCAGTACTTC.

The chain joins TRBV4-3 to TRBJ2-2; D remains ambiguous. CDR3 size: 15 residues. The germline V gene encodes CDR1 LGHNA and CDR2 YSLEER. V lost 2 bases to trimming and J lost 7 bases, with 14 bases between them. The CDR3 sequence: CASSQSLRNLGELFF. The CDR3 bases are TGCGCCAGCAGCCAATCCCTCCGGAATCTCGGGGAGCTGTTTTTT.

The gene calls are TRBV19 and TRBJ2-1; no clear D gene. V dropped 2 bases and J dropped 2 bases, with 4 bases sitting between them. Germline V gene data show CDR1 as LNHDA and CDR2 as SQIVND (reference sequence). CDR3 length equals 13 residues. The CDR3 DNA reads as TGTGCCAGTAGTATAAACACCTACAATGAGCAGTTCTTC. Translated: CASSINTYNEQFF.

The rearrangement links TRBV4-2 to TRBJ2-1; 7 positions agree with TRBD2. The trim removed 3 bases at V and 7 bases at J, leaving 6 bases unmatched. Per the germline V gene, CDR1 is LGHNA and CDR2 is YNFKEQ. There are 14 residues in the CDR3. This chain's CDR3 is CASSQWEGRNEQFF. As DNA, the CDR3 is TGTGCCAGCAGCCAGTGGGAGGGCAGGAATGAGCAGTTCTTC.

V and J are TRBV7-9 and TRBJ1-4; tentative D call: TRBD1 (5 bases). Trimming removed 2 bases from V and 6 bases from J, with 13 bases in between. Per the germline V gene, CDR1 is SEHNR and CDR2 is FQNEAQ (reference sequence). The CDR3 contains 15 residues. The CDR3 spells CASSLPYGTDEKLFF. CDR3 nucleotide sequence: TGTGCCAGCAGCTTACCCTACGGGACGGATGAAAAACTGTTTTTT.

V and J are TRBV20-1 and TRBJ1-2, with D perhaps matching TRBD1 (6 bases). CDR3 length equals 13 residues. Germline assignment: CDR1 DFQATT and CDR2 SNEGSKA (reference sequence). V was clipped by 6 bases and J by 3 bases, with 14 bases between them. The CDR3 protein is CSAKRQDYYGYTF. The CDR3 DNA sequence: TGCAGTGCCAAACGACAGGACTACTATGGCTACACCTTC.